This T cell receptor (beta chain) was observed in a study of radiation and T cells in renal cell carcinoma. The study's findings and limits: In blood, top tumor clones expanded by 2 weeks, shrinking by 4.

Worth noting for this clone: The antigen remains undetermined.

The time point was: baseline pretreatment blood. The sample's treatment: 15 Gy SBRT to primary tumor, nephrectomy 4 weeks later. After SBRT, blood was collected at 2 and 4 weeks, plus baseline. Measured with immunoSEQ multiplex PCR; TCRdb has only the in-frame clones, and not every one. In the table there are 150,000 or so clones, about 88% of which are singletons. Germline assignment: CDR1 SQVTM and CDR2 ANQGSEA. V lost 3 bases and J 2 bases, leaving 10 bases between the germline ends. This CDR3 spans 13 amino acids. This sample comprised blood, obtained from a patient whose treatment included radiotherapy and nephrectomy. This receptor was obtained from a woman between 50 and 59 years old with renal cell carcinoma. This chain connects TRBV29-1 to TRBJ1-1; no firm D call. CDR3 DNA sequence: TGCAGCGTTGATCTAGGGCCTAACACTGAAGCTTTCTTT. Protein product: CSVDLGPNTEAFF.